This is a list of T cell receptor beta chains from one sample in a study of follicular helper T cells after annual influenza vaccination. Here immunoSEQ multiplex PCR was the method, and the copy in TCRdb shows in-frame clones only, minus some. Of about 27,000 clones listed, 70% to 90% were seen once; the top ten hold approximately 1.3%. The sequencing here drew on CXCR5+ CD38- circulating T follicular helper cells from blood, taken on the day of influenza vaccination. The receptors derive from an adult who received the influenza vaccine. Each CDR3 is given with its conserved first and last residue. D genes are given only for firm matches. Clone size is not always given. Where it is, it says once, few, many or a class for expanded clones.

J | V | size | D | DNA | CDR3
TRBJ1-2 | TRBV5-6 | . | . | TGTGCCAGCAGCTTACTAGTACAGAACTATGGCTACACCTTC | CASSLLVQNYGYTF
TRBJ1-6 | TRBV27 | . | . | TGTGCCAGCAGTTTGGGGGGGCGCCGACCCCTCCACTTT | CASSLGGRRPLHF
TRBJ2-7 | TRBV5-5 | few | TRBD2 | TGTGCCGGCAGCCGCGACGGGAAGCGGGGGGGCGAGCAGTACTTC | CAGSRDGKRGGEQYF
TRBJ2-6 | TRBV9 | . | . | TGTGCCAGCAGCGGCAGCTCTGGGGCCAACGTCCTGACTTTC | CASSGSSGANVLTF
TRBJ1-4 | TRBV9 | . | . | TGTGCCAGCAGCGTAGAAGGAGGGAGGGGGAATGAAAAACTGTTTTTT | CASSVEGGRGNEKLFF
TRBJ2-7 | TRBV27 | . | TRBD1 | TGTGCCAGCAGTCCTAAGGGGGGACAGGGTGAGCAGTACTTC | CASSPKGGQGEQYF
TRBJ1-6 | TRBV5-6 | . | . | TGTGCCAGCAGCTCAAATTCACCCCTCCACTTT | CASSSNSPLHF
TRBJ1-1 | TRBV15 | . | . | TGTGCCACCAGCAGACCCCCCGGTGGGGGGAAGAACACTGAAGCTTTCTTT | CATSRPPGGGKNTEAFF
TRBJ2-3 | TRBV7-9 | . | . | TGTGCCAGCAGCTCGGGATCTCGCACAGATACGCAGTATTTT | CASSSGSRTDTQYF
TRBJ2-7 | TRBV7-3 | . | . | TGTGCCAGCAGCTTAGACAGGTTCTCCTACGAGCAGTACTTC | CASSLDRFSYEQYF
TRBJ2-3 | TRBV5-1 | few | . | TGCGCCAGCAGCCCCGCACGGGGAACAGATACGCAGTATTTT | CASSPARGTDTQYF
TRBJ1-1 | TRBV18 | . | TRBD1 | TGTGCCAGCTCACCTACAGGGGTCACTGAAGCTTTCTTT | CASSPTGVTEAFF
TRBJ2-3 | TRBV19 | few | . | TGTGCCAGTAGTCCTGGGCGAGCGGCCAGACACACAGATACGCAGTATTTT | CASSPGRAARHTDTQYF
TRBJ2-1 | TRBV11-3 | . | TRBD2 | TGTGCCAGCAGCTCTAGAGGGGGGACTAGCGGGTACAATGAGCAGTTCTTC | CASSSRGGTSGYNEQFF
TRBJ2-7 | TRBV7-6 | . | TRBD2 | TGTGCCAGCAGCAATCCGGGACTAGGGAGCTCCTACGAGCAGTACTTC | CASSNPGLGSSYEQYF
TRBJ1-2 | TRBV11-1 | once | TRBD1 | TGTGCCAGCCGCTCCGGGACAGGAGATGGCTACACCTTC | CASRSGTGDGYTF
TRBJ1-6 | TRBV9 | . | TRBD1 | TGTGCCAGCAGCGGGGCTGGACAGGGGTATTCACCCCTCCACTTT | CASSGAGQGYSPLHF
TRBJ2-7 | TRBV14 | . | TRBD1 | TGTGCCAGCAGCCAAGAGGGCAGGGGGCACTACGAGCAGTACTTC | CASSQEGRGHYEQYF
TRBJ2-6 | TRBV19 | . | TRBD2 | TGTGCCAGTAGTATCTTTAGCGGGGGTAGTTCTCGACTCCTGACTTTC | CASSIFSGGSSRLLTF
TRBJ2-3 | TRBV2 | . | TRBD2 | TGTGCCAGCAGGGGTGTTGGACTAGCGGGAGGCGGAGGTACAGATACGCAGTATTTT | CASRGVGLAGGGGTDTQYF
TRBJ2-7 | TRBV9 | . | TRBD2 | TGTGCCAGCAGCGTTTCAGCGGGGGGCCACGAGCAGTACTTC | CASSVSAGGHEQYF
TRBJ2-1 | TRBV5-1 | . | . | TGCGCCAGCAGCTTGCAGAATGAGCAGTTCTTC | CASSLQNEQFF
TRBJ1-1 | TRBV10-3 | few | . | TGTGCCATCAGAGAAAACGCCGGCACTGAAGCTTTCTTT | CAIRENAGTEAFF
TRBJ1-3 | TRBV11-2 | . | TRBD1 | TGTGCCAGCAGCTCCCGGGACAGAAGCTCTGGAAACACCATATATTTT | CASSSRDRSSGNTIYF
TRBJ2-7 | TRBV7-7 | . | TRBD2 | TGTGCTAGCAGTCAACAAGCGGGGCACTACGAGCAGTACTTC | CASSQQAGHYEQYF
TRBJ1-1 | TRBV28 | . | . | TGTGCCAGCAGTTTTGGGGGCCGGAGGACTGAAGCTTTCTTT | CASSFGGRRTEAFF
TRBJ1-1 | TRBV5-1 | . | . | TGCGCCAGCAGCTTGGTGGCGGGTTCTGGCACTGAAGCTTTCTTT | CASSLVAGSGTEAFF
TRBJ2-3 | TRBV6-6 | . | TRBD2 | TGTGCCAGCAGCACTAGCGGGGTGGCAGATACGCAGTATTTT | CASSTSGVADTQYF
TRBJ1-2 | TRBV7-5 | . | . | TGTGCCAGAAGCTTCTTCGCGGAGGGCCCCCCATCGTATGGCTACACCTTC | CARSFFAEGPPSYGYTF
TRBJ1-4 | TRBV2 | few | TRBD1 | TGTGCCAGCAGATTAGGACAGGGGGTAGGAGAAAAACTGTTTTTT | CASRLGQGVGEKLFF
TRBJ2-7 | TRBV5-1 | . | TRBD2 | TGCGCCAGCAGCTTTACTAGCGGGAGTTACGAGCAGTACTTC | CASSFTSGSYEQYF
TRBJ1-5 | TRBV19 | few | . | TGTGCCAGTGTGAACAGGGCACCCGGATCGCCCCAGCATTTT | CASVNRAPGSPQHF
TRBJ2-4 | TRBV4-1 | . | . | TGCGCCAGCAGCCCTCACGGGGTTCCTGGGGACATTCAGTACTTC | CASSPHGVPGDIQYF
TRBJ2-5 | TRBV5-1 | . | . | TGCGCCAGCAGCTTGGGGGGCCGGGGGACGGGGGAGACCCAGTACTTC | CASSLGGRGTGETQYF
TRBJ2-5 | TRBV27 | . | TRBD2 | TGTGCCAGCAGTTTAACGGGACTAGCGGGAGGGCCAAAGACCCAGTACTTC | CASSLTGLAGGPKTQYF
TRBJ2-2 | TRBV5-6 | . | . | TGTGCCAGCAGCTTGGCCAAAGGACTCCTTACCGGGGAGCTGTTTTTT | CASSLAKGLLTGELFF
TRBJ2-1 | TRBV28 | . | TRBD2 | TGTGCCAGCAGTTTATATAGCGGGGGGAGGAATGAGCAGTTCTTC | CASSLYSGGRNEQFF
TRBJ2-3 | TRBV6-5 | . | . | TGTGCCAGCAGTTACTCGGCTTACAGGGCTGGAGATACGCAGTATTTT | CASSYSAYRAGDTQYF
TRBJ2-7 | TRBV7-9 | once | . | TGTGCCAGCACCCAGGGGGCGGGAGTAGGCTACGAGCAGTACTTC | CASTQGAGVGYEQYF
TRBJ2-3 | TRBV7-8 | . | . | TGTGCCAGCAGCACGAGGACTTTCACAGATACGCAGTATTTT | CASSTRTFTDTQYF
TRBJ2-1 | TRBV7-2 | . | TRBD2 | TGTGCCAGCAGCTTAGTAAGCGGGAGAGAGCAGTTCTTC | CASSLVSGREQFF
TRBJ1-2 | TRBV5-1 | . | . | TGCGCCAGCAGCTCGGACAGCCAGGGTTACTATGGCTACACCTTC | CASSSDSQGYYGYTF
TRBJ2-1 | TRBV6-7 | . | . | TGTGCCAGCAGTTACGGACAATGGGACAATGAGCAGTTCTTC | CASSYGQWDNEQFF
TRBJ1-1 | TRBV30 | . | . | TGTGCCTGGAGTGGGGGGCGGGTGATGGCTTTCTTT | CAWSGGRVMAFF
TRBJ2-6 | TRBV5-6 | . | . | TGTGCCAGCAGCTGGGTAGACAGCTCTGGGGCCAACGTCCTGACTTTC | CASSWVDSSGANVLTF
TRBJ2-1 | TRBV5-4 | few | TRBD2 | TGTGCCAGCAGCAATGGACTAGCGGGGAAATACAATGAGCAGTTCTTC | CASSNGLAGKYNEQFF
TRBJ2-1 | TRBV19 | . | . | TGTGCCAGTAGTATAGGTTATATACGGGGAGTGGAGCAGTTCTTC | CASSIGYIRGVEQFF
TRBJ1-1 | TRBV19 | . | . | TGTGCCAGTTCACCAGGGTTTAGGTCGAACACTGAAGCTTTCTTT | CASSPGFRSNTEAFF